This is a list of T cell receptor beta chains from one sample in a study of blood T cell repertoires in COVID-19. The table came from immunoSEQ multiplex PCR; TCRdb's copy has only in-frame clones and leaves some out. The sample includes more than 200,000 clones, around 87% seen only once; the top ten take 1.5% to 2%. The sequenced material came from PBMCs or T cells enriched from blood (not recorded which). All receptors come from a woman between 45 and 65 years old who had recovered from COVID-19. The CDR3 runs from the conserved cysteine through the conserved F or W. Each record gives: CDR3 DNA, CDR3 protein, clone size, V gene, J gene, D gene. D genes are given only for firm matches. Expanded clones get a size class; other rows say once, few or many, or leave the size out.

CDR3 DNA: TGCGCCAGCAGCCAAGATATTACAGGCTACACCTTC
CDR3 protein: CASSQDITGYTF
clone size: NA
V gene: TRBV4-1
J gene: TRBJ1-2
D gene: NA

CDR3 DNA: TGTGCCAGCAGCTACAGGGCGACGGAGGTCACTGAAGCTTTCTTT
CDR3 protein: CASSYRATEVTEAFF
clone size: NA
V gene: TRBV5-5
J gene: TRBJ1-1
D gene: NA

CDR3 DNA: TGTGCCAGCAGCCACACGGACAGCTACGAGCAGTACTTC
CDR3 protein: CASSHTDSYEQYF
clone size: once
V gene: TRBV6-2/TRBV6-3
J gene: TRBJ2-7
D gene: NA

CDR3 DNA: TGCGCCAGCAGCTGGAACGGGAACTCCTACGAGCAGTACTTC
CDR3 protein: CASSWNGNSYEQYF
clone size: NA
V gene: TRBV5-1
J gene: TRBJ2-7
D gene: NA

CDR3 DNA: TGTGCCAGCAGTATTGGAGGTGATCAGCCCCAGCATTTT
CDR3 protein: CASSIGGDQPQHF
clone size: NA
V gene: TRBV6-5
J gene: TRBJ1-5
D gene: NA

CDR3 DNA: TGTGCCAGCGCTGCGGGGGCTAATGAAAAACTGTTTTTT
CDR3 protein: CASAAGANEKLFF
clone size: NA
V gene: TRBV12-3/TRBV12-4
J gene: TRBJ1-4
D gene: NA

CDR3 DNA: TGTGCTAGTGGCTATAATGAGCAGTTCTTC
CDR3 protein: CASGYNEQFF
clone size: NA
V gene: TRBV12-5
J gene: TRBJ2-1
D gene: NA

CDR3 DNA: TGTGCCAGCAGCCAAGATGTGTCAGTTGGAAACACCATATATTTT
CDR3 protein: CASSQDVSVGNTIYF
clone size: NA
V gene: TRBV4-2
J gene: TRBJ1-3
D gene: NA

CDR3 DNA: TGTGCCAGCAGGGGGACAGACTCCTACGAGCAGTACTTC
CDR3 protein: CASRGTDSYEQYF
clone size: NA
V gene: TRBV12-3/TRBV12-4
J gene: TRBJ2-7
D gene: TRBD1

CDR3 DNA: TGCGCCAGCAGCATCGGGACTAGCTACGAGCAGTACTTC
CDR3 protein: CASSIGTSYEQYF
clone size: NA
V gene: TRBV5-1
J gene: TRBJ2-7
D gene: TRBD2

CDR3 DNA: TGTGCCAGCAGTGAAATGGGACTAGCGGGAGGGTACGCCTCCTACAATGAGCAGTTCTTC
CDR3 protein: CASSEMGLAGGYASYNEQFF
clone size: NA
V gene: TRBV2
J gene: TRBJ2-1
D gene: TRBD2

CDR3 DNA: TGCAGCGTTGGCCGGCGGATAGGTGAAGCTTTCTTT
CDR3 protein: CSVGRRIGEAFF
clone size: NA
V gene: TRBV29-1
J gene: TRBJ1-1
D gene: NA

CDR3 DNA: TGTGCCACCGCACTCGGGTCGAACACTGAAGCTTTCTTT
CDR3 protein: CATALGSNTEAFF
clone size: few
V gene: TRBV28
J gene: TRBJ1-1
D gene: NA

CDR3 DNA: TGTGCCAGCAGTGAATATACTAGATTGGAACAGGGCTACACCTTC
CDR3 protein: CASSEYTRLEQGYTF
clone size: NA
V gene: TRBV25-1
J gene: TRBJ1-2
D gene: NA

CDR3 DNA: TGTGCCAGCAGCTTAGCGACTAGAAACAATGAGCAGTTCTTC
CDR3 protein: CASSLATRNNEQFF
clone size: NA
V gene: TRBV7-2
J gene: TRBJ2-1
D gene: NA

CDR3 DNA: TGTGCCAGCAGTGGGTCTTCGGGTTTAGAGACCCAGTACTTC
CDR3 protein: CASSGSSGLETQYF
clone size: NA
V gene: TRBV2
J gene: TRBJ2-5
D gene: NA

CDR3 DNA: TGTGCCAGCTCACCACCGATTACTAGCGGGACCGATGAGCAGTTCTTC
CDR3 protein: CASSPPITSGTDEQFF
clone size: NA
V gene: TRBV18
J gene: TRBJ2-1
D gene: TRBD2

CDR3 DNA: TGTGCCAGCAGCTATGGGGGGCTAGCGGGAGTTGAGCAGTTCTTC
CDR3 protein: CASSYGGLAGVEQFF
clone size: few
V gene: TRBV11-3
J gene: TRBJ2-1
D gene: TRBD2

CDR3 DNA: TGTGCCAGCAGAATGAACCAGGGGGCCCTCTCCTACGAGCAGTACTTC
CDR3 protein: CASRMNQGALSYEQYF
clone size: NA
V gene: TRBV27
J gene: TRBJ2-7
D gene: TRBD1

CDR3 DNA: TGTGCCAGCAGGGGGACAGGAGGCTATGGCTACACCTTC
CDR3 protein: CASRGTGGYGYTF
clone size: few
V gene: TRBV28
J gene: TRBJ1-2
D gene: TRBD1

CDR3 DNA: TGCGCCAGCAGCCAAGATAAAACGGATGAGCAGTTCTTC
CDR3 protein: CASSQDKTDEQFF
clone size: NA
V gene: TRBV4-3
J gene: TRBJ2-1
D gene: NA

CDR3 DNA: TGTGCCAGCAGCTCTAGCGGGACAAGCACAGATACGCAGTATTTT
CDR3 protein: CASSSSGTSTDTQYF
clone size: NA
V gene: TRBV11-2
J gene: TRBJ2-3
D gene: TRBD2

CDR3 DNA: TGTGCCAGCAGCCGCCGGGGGGTGGAGGGAGGCACTGAAGCTTTCTTT
CDR3 protein: CASSRRGVEGGTEAFF
clone size: NA
V gene: TRBV14
J gene: TRBJ1-1
D gene: NA

CDR3 DNA: TGTGCCAGCAGCTATCTACAGGGAGGGCACACCGGGGAGCTGTTTTTT
CDR3 protein: CASSYLQGGHTGELFF
clone size: NA
V gene: TRBV7-9
J gene: TRBJ2-2
D gene: NA

CDR3 DNA: TGTGCCAGTGGCCGTTCTCAGTACGAGCAGTACTTC
CDR3 protein: CASGRSQYEQYF
clone size: NA
V gene: TRBV6-5
J gene: TRBJ2-7
D gene: NA

CDR3 DNA: TGCGCCAGCAGCTTGGCCACACTAGCGGGGACCTCCTACGAGCAGTACTTC
CDR3 protein: CASSLATLAGTSYEQYF
clone size: NA
V gene: TRBV5-1
J gene: TRBJ2-7
D gene: TRBD2

CDR3 DNA: TGCGCCAGCAGCTCGACAGGGGGCGCGGGAGAGCAGTACTTC
CDR3 protein: CASSSTGGAGEQYF
clone size: NA
V gene: TRBV5-1
J gene: TRBJ2-7
D gene: TRBD1

CDR3 DNA: TGTGCCAGCAGACCGGAGGTTCTCCAAACCTATGGCTACACCTTC
CDR3 protein: CASRPEVLQTYGYTF
clone size: NA
V gene: TRBV28
J gene: TRBJ1-2
D gene: NA

CDR3 DNA: TGTGCCAGCGGAAGACTAGCGGGAGGATCGGTCGATCGCGAGCAGTACTTC
CDR3 protein: CASGRLAGGSVDREQYF
clone size: NA
V gene: TRBV27
J gene: TRBJ2-7
D gene: TRBD2